The entry that follows covers one TCR beta chain sequence. The data were taken from a study of blood T cell repertoires in COVID-19. About the research overall: The origin of the acute and convalescent COVID-19 samples was the United States, Italy and Spain. PBMCs, B-cell-depleted T cells, or T cells provided the cDNA or gDNA that made up the material.

Authors' methods: Quantification of nucleated cells was approximated via reference gene primer amplification. Clones were sequenced by immunoSEQ multiplex PCR, and TCRdb holds only the in-frame ones, with some missing. That table is the source of V, J and clone size, and D and trimming were worked out from the DNA. The sample lists around 20,000 clones, about 92% seen once, with under 8% in the top ten. Material: peripheral blood. The sequence derives from a human donor in a cohort sampled during active COVID-19.

CDR3 sequence: CASSLSNSPLHF. CDR3 in DNA: TGTGCCAGCAGCTTAAGCAATTCACCCCTCCACTTT. This chain connects TRBV7-9 to TRBJ1-6; D gene unclear. The CDR3 is made up of 12 amino acids. Germline CDR1 SEHNR, CDR2 FQNEAQ (reference sequence). Trimming shortened V by 2 bases and J by 7 bases, and 3 bases separated the two germline ends.